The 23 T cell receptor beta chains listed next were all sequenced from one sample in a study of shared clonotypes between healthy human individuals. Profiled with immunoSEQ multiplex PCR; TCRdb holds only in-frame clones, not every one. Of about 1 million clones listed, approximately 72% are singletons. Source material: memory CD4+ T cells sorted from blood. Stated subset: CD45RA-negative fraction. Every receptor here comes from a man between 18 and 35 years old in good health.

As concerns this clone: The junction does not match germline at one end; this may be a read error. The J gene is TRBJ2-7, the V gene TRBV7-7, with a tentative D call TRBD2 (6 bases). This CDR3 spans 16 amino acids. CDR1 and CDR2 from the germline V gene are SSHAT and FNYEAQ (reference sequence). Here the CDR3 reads CASSSRRAGRSYEQYF. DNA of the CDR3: TGTGCTAGCAGCTCCCGACGAGCGGGCCGCTCCTACGAGCAGTACTTC.

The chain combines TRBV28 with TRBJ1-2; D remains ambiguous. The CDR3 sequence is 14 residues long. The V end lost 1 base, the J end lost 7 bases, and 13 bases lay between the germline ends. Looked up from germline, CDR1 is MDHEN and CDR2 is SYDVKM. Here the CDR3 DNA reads TGTGCCAGCAGTTTATTTTCGCCTCTGGGTGGCTACACCTTC. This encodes CASSLFSPLGGYTF.

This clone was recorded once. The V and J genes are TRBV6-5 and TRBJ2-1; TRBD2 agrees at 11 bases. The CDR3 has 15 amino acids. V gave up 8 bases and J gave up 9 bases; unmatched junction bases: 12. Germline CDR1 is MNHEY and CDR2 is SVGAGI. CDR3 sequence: CASSIEASGRSEQFF. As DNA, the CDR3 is TGTGCCAGCTCAATAGAGGCTAGCGGGAGGTCTGAGCAGTTCTTC.

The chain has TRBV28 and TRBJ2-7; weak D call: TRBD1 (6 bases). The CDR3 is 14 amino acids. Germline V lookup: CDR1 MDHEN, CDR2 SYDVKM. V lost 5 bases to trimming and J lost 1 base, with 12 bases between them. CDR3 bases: TGTGCCAGCAGTGAACAGGGTCGGTCCTACGAGCAGTACTTC. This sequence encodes CASSEQGRSYEQYF. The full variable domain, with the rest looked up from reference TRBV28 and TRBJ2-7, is DVKVTQSSRYLVKRTGEKVFLECVQDMDHENMFWYRQDPGLGLRLIYFSYDVKMKEKGDIPEGYSVSREKKERFSLILESASTNQTSMYLCASSEQGRSYEQYFGPGTRLTVT.

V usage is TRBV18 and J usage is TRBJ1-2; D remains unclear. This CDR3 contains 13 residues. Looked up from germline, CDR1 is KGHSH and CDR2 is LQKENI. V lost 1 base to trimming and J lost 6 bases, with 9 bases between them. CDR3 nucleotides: TGTGCCAGCTCACCACAGGAGGGTGATGGCTACACCTTC. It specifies CASSPQEGDGYTF.

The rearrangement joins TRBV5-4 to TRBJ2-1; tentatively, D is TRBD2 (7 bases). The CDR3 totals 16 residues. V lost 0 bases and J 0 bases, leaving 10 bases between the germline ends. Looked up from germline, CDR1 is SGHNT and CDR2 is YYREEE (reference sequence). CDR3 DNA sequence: TGTGCCAGCAGCTTGGGGGGGGGCGTCTCCTACAATGAGCAGTTCTTC. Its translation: CASSLGGGVSYNEQFF.

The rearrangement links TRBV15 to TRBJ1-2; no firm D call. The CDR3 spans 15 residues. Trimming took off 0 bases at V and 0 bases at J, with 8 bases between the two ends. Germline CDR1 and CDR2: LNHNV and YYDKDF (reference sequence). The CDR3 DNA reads TGTGCCACCAGCAGAGAGACGGGAGCTAACTATGGCTACACCTTC. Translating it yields CATSRETGANYGYTF.

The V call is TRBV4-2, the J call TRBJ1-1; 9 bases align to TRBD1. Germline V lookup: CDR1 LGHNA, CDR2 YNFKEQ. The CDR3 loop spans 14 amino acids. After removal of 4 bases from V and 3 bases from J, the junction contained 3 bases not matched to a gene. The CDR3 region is CASSRDRVDTEAFF. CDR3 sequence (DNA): TGTGCCAGCAGCCGGGACAGGGTGGACACTGAAGCTTTCTTT.

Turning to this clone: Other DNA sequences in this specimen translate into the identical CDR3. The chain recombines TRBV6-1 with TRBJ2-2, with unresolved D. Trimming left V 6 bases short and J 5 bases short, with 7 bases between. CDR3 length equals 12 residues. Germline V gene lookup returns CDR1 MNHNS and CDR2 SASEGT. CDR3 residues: CASRPNTGELFF. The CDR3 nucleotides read TGTGCCAGCAGACCTAATACCGGGGAGCTGTTTTTT.

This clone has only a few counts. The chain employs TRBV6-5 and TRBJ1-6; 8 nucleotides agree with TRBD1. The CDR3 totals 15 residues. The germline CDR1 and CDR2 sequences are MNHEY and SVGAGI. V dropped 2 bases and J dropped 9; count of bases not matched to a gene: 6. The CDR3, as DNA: TGTGCCAGCAGTTACGTGGCAGGGGGCCTTTCACCCCTCCACTTT. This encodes CASSYVAGGLSPLHF.

CDR3 nucleotides: TGTGCCAGCAGCCAACAGGTCAATAGCAATCAGCCCCAGCATTTT. Its translation: CASSQQVNSNQPQHF. V usage is TRBV11-3 and J usage is TRBJ1-5, with TRBD1 as a possible D gene (5 bases). CDR1 is SGHNT and CDR2 is YENEEA in the germline V gene. CDR3 length: 15 residues. V was trimmed by 5 bases and J by 0 bases, leaving 11 bases between them.

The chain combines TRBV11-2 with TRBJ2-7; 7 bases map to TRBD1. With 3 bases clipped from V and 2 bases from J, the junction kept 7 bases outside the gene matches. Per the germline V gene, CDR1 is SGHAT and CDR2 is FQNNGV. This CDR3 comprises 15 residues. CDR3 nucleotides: TGTGCCAGCAGCTTTCTTCTGGGACAGCCCTACGAGCAGTACTTC. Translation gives CASSFLLGQPYEQYF. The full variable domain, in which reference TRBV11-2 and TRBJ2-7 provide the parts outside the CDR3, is EAGVAQSPRYKIIEKRQSVAFWCNPISGHATLYWYQQILGQGPKLLIQFQNNGVVDDSQLPKDRFSAERLKGVDSTLKIQPAKLEDSAVYLCASSFLLGQPYEQYFGPGTRLTVT.

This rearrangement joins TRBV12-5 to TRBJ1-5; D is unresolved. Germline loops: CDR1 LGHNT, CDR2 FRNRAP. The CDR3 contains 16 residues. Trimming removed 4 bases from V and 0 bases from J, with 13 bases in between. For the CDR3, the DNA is TGTGCTAGTGGTTCCCCGACCACGACTAGCAATCAGCCCCAGCATTTT. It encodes CASGSPTTTSNQPQHF.

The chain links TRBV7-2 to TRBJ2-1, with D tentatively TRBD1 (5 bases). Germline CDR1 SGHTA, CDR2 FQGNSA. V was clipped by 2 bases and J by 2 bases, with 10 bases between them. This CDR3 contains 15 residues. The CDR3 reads CASSLSQGTYNEQFF. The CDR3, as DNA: TGTGCCAGCAGCTTATCTCAGGGAACCTACAATGAGCAGTTCTTC.

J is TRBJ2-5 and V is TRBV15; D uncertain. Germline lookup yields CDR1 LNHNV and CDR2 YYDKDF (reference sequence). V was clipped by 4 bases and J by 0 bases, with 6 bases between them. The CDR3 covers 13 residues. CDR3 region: CATSNGYQETQYF. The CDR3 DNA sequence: TGTGCCACCAGCAACGGGTACCAAGAGACCCAGTACTTC.

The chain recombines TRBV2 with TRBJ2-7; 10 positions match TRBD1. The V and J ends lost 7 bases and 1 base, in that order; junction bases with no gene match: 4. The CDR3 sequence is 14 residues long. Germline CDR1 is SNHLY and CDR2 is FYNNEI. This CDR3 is CASNAGQGSYEQYF. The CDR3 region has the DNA TGTGCCAGCAATGCGGGACAGGGGTCCTACGAGCAGTACTTC. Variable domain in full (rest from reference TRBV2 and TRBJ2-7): EPEVTQTPSHQVTQMGQEVILRCVPISNHLYFYWYRQILGQKVEFLVSFYNNEISEKSEIFDDQFSVERPDGSNFTLKIRSTKLEDSAMYFCASNAGQGSYEQYFGPGTRLTVT.

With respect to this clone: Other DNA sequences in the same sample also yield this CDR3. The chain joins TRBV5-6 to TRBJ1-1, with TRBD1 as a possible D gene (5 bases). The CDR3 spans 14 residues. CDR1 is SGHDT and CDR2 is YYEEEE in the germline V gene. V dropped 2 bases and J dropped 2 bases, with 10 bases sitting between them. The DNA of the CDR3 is TGTGCCAGCAGCTTACTTCAGGGAAACACTGAAGCTTTCTTT. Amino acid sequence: CASSLLQGNTEAFF.

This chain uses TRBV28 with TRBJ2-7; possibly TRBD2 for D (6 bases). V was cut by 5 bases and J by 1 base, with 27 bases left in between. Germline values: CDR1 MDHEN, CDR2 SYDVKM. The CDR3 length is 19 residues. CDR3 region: CASSPLWGDVMTGSYEQYF. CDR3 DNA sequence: TGTGCCAGCAGTCCACTCTGGGGGGACGTCATGACGGGTTCCTACGAGCAGTACTTC.

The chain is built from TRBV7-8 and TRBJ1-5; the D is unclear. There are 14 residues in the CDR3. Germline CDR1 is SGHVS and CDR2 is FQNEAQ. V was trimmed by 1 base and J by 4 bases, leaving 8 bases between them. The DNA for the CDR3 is TGTGCCAGCAGCTTAGTACAGTTTAATCAGCCCCAGCATTTT. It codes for CASSLVQFNQPQHF. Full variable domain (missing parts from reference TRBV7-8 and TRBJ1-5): GAGVSQSPRYKVAKRGQDVALRCDPISGHVSLFWYQQALGQGPEFLTYFQNEAQLDKSGLPSDRFFAERPEGSVSTLKIQRTQQEDSAVYLCASSLVQFNQPQHFGDGTRLSIL.

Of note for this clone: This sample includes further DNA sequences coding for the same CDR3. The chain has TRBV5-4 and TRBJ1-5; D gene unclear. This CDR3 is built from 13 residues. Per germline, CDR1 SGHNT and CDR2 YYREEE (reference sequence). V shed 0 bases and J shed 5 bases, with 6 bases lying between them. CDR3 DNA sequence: TGTGCCAGCAGCTTGGATAGGTATCAGCCCCAGCATTTT. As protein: CASSLDRYQPQHF.

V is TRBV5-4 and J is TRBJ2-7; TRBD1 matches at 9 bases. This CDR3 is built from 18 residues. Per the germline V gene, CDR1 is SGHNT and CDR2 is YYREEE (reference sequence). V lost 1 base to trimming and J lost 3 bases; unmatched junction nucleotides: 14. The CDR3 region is CASSLTPLLTGGSYEQYF. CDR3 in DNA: TGTGCCAGCAGCTTGACTCCCCTACTGACAGGGGGGAGCTACGAGCAGTACTTC.

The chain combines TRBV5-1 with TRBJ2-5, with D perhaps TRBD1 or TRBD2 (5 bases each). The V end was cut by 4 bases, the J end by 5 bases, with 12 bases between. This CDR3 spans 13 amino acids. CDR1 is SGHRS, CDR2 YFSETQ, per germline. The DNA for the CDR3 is TGCGCCAGCAGCCCGGGGCCCCTGGAGACCCAGTACTTC. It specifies CASSPGPLETQYF. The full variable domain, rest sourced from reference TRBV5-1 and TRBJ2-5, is KAGVTQTPRYLIKTRGQQVTLSCSPISGHRSVSWYQQTPGQGLQFLFEYFSETQRNKGNFPGRFSGRQFSNSRSEMNVSTLELGDSALYLCASSPGPLETQYFGPGTRLLVL.

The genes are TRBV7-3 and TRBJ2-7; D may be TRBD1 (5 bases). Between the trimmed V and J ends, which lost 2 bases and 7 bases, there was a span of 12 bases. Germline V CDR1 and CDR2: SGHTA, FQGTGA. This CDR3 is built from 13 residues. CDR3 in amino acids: CASSLEQGTEQYF. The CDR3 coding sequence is TGTGCCAGCAGCTTAGAGCAGGGCACGGAGCAGTACTTC.